The 7 T cell receptor beta chains given below trace back to one sample, sequenced in a study of cytomegalovirus exposure and HLA in healthy donors. It was with 60 Vbeta and 13 Jbeta primers that the PCR ran. Generated by immunoSEQ multiplex PCR, the TCRdb table keeps only in-frame clones and is missing some. Of some 150,000 clones detected, 60% to 80% appear once; the ten largest clones hold around 2.9%. Source material: PBMCs. Receptor source: a man aged 40-50 years in good health and CMV-seronegative.

The chain is built from TRBV19 and TRBJ2-3, with TRBD2 as a possible D gene (5 bases). Germline CDR1 LNHDA, CDR2 SQIVND (reference sequence). V gave up 5 bases and J gave up 10 bases, with 16 bases separating them. The CDR3 extends over 13 amino acids. The CDR3 sequence is CASSYSEAFSQYF. CDR3 nucleotides: TGTGCCAGTAGTTATAGCGAGGCCTTCTCGCAGTATTTT. Supplemented by reference TRBV19 and TRBJ2-3, the full variable domain reads DGGITQSPKYLFRKEGQNVTLSCEQNLNHDAMYWYRQDPGQGLRLIYYSQIVNDFQKGDIAEGYSVSREKKESFPLTVTSAQKNPTAFYLCASSYSEAFSQYFGPGTRLTVL.

The chain carries TRBV2 and TRBJ1-4, with no clear D. CDR3 length: 13 amino acids. CDR1 is SNHLY and CDR2 is FYNNEI in the germline V gene. V dropped 8 bases and J dropped 5 bases, with 12 bases sitting between them. The CDR3 DNA reads as TGTGCCAGCCCGCGGGAACCGAATGAAAAACTGTTTTTT. The encoded protein is CASPREPNEKLFF.

This clone was seen a handful of times. The gene calls are TRBV7-2 and TRBJ1-2; TRBD1 agrees at 9 bases. After removal of 8 bases from V and 3 bases from J, the junction contained 10 bases not matched to a gene. In germline, CDR1 is SGHTA, CDR2 FQGNSA. This CDR3 comprises 15 residues. CDR3 coding DNA: TGTGCCAGCGGATCCAGGGGACAGGGAGACTATGGCTACACCTTC. Residues: CASGSRGQGDYGYTF.

The chain uses TRBV4-1 and TRBJ2-2; D may be TRBD2 (7 bases). This CDR3 contains 15 residues. Between the trimmed V and J ends, which lost 8 bases and 5 bases, there was a span of 18 bases. In germline, CDR1 is MGHRA, CDR2 YSYEKL. DNA for the CDR3: TGCGCCAGCCGAGGGGGGGGATTCGGAACCGGGGAGCTGTTTTTT. This gives the protein CASRGGGFGTGELFF.

The chain combines TRBV6-6 with TRBJ2-2, with a tentative D call TRBD2 (6 bases). The CDR3 spans 14 residues. The ends were cut back, 5 bases at V and 10 bases at J, with 17 bases in the middle. The germline CDR1 and CDR2 sequences are MNHNY and SVGAGI (reference sequence). The CDR3 DNA reads as TGTGCCAGCAGTGGGACTTCGAAACCCGAGGAGCTGTTTTTT. Translation: CASSGTSKPEELFF.

V is TRBV23-1 and J is TRBJ1-4, with 8 bases matching TRBD1. TRBV23-1 is assigned to the ORF class and has an uncertain function. There are 15 residues in the CDR3. Losses at the gene ends were 2 bases for V and 8 bases for J; bases not matched to a gene: 7. This CDR3 reads CASSQADRAVEKLFF. The DNA of the CDR3 is TGCGCCAGCAGTCAAGCGGACAGGGCGGTGGAAAAACTGTTTTTT.

The V call is TRBV5-1, the J call TRBJ2-2, with D possibly matching TRBD1 (6 bases). The CDR3 is made up of 16 amino acids. V was cut by 3 bases and J by 1 base, with 13 bases left in between. CDR1 and CDR2 from the germline V gene are SGHRS and YFSETQ. CDR3 DNA sequence: TGCGCCAGCAGCTGGGGGCCCTCAGAGAACACCGGGGAGCTGTTTTTT. Its protein is CASSWGPSENTGELFF.